These 2 T cell receptor beta chains came from one sample sequenced in a study of T cells in localized non-small cell lung cancer. Sequenced by immunoSEQ multiplex PCR; TCRdb stores in-frame clones only, minus some. The table includes more than 2,000 clones, approximately 24% detected once. The sample in question was lung tumor tissue, obtained before any cancer treatment. The receptors originated from a woman aged 35 to 70 with stage I lung adenocarcinoma.

This chain joins TRBV8-2 and TRBJ1-5. TRBV8-2 is a documented pseudogene. The CDR3 totals 15 residues. CDR3 amino acids: CASSSGTASNQPQHF. The CDR3 DNA sequence: TGTGCCAGCAGTTCTGGGACCGCGAGCAATCAGCCCCAGCATTTT.

This chain links TRBV19 with TRBJ2-1, with 10 bases that match TRBD1. This CDR3 has 16 residues. J was trimmed by 3 bases and V by 5 bases; bases with no gene match: 7. CDR1 LNHDA and CDR2 SQIVND come from the germline V gene (reference sequence). CDR3 nucleotide sequence: TGTGCCAGTAGTCCCGCCGGGACAGGGGACTACAATGAGCAGTTCTTC. Its protein product is CASSPAGTGDYNEQFF.